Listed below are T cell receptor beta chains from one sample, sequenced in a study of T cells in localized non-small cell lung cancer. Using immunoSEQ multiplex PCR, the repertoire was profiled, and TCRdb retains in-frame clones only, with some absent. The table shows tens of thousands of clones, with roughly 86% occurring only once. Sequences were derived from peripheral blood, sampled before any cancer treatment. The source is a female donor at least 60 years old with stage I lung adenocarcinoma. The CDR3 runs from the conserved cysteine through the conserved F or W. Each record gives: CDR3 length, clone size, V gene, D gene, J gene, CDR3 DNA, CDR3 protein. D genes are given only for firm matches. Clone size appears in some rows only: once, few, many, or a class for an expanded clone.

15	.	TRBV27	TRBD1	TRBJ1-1	TGTGCCAGCAGCCCAATACAGGGGAGGAACACTGAAGCTTTCTTT	CASSPIQGRNTEAFF
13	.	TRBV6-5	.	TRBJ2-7	TGTGCCAGCAGTCCCCGGACAGTCTTCGAGCAGTACTTC	CASSPRTVFEQYF
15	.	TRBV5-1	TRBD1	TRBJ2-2	TGCGCCAGCGTCCTTACAGGGGGAGGAACCGGGGAGCTGTTTTTT	CASVLTGGGTGELFF
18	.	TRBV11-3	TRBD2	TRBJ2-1	TGTGCCAGCAGCATTATGGGCCTTAGGGCGGGAGGGAACAATGAGCAGTTCTTC	CASSIMGLRAGGNNEQFF
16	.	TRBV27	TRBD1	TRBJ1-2	TGTGCCAGCAGCCCCGACCGGGACAGAGTGTTATATGGCTACACCTTC	CASSPDRDRVLYGYTF
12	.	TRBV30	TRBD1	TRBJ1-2	TGTGCCTGGGAGGGGACAGGACTCGGCTACACCTTC	CAWEGTGLGYTF
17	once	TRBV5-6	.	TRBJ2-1	TGTGCCAGCAGCTTGGGTTCGACTCCGAGCTCCTACAATGAGCAGTTCTTC	CASSLGSTPSSYNEQFF
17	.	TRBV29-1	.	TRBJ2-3	TGCAGCGTTGACCCCGGATGGGGGGACAGAAACACAGATACGCAGTATTTT	CSVDPGWGDRNTDTQYF
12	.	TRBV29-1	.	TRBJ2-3	TGCAGCGTTGATCAGGGCACAGATACGCAGTATTTT	CSVDQGTDTQYF
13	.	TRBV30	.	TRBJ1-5	TGTGCCTGGAGTGGGGAGGTTTATCAGCCCCAGCATTTT	CAWSGEVYQPQHF
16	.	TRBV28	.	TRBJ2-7	TGTGCCAGCCTCCGGCTAAGCGGGACAGGATTTAAAGAGCAGTACTTC	CASLRLSGTGFKEQYF
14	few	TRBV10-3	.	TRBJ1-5	TGTGCCATCAGTGAGTCGGGTGGCAATCAGCCCCAGCATTTT	CAISESGGNQPQHF
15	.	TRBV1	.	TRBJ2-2	TGCACCAGCCGAAGAGGACAGCGGAACACCGGGGAGCTGTTTTTT	CTSRRGQRNTGELFF
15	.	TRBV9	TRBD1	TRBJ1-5	TGTGCCAGCAGCGTAGAGGGACAGGGAAATCAGCCCCAGCATTTT	CASSVEGQGNQPQHF
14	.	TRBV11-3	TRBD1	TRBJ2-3	TGTGCCAGCAGCCTACAGGGGGCGGGGGATACGCAGTATTTT	CASSLQGAGDTQYF
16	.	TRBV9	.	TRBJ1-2	TGTGCCAGCAGCGTAGATGAGGGTTCGACAAACTATGGCTACACCTTC	CASSVDEGSTNYGYTF
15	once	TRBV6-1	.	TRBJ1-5	TGTGCCAGCAGACAATACCGGGATTACAATCAGCCCCAGCATTTT	CASRQYRDYNQPQHF
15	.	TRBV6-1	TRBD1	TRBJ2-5	TGTGCCAGCAGATTACAGGGGGTTAGTCTTGAGACCCAGTACTTC	CASRLQGVSLETQYF
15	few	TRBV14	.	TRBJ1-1	TGTGCCAGCAGCCAAGTAGCAGGGGCCCCACTTGAAGCTTTCTTT	CASSQVAGAPLEAFF
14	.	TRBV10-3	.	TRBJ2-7	TGTGCCGTCTCCTCTAGCGCCCAGACCTACGAGCAGTACTTC	CAVSSSAQTYEQYF
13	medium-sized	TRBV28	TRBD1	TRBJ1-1	TGTGCCAGCAGCAGGGACAGGGTCACTGAAGCTTTCTTT	CASSRDRVTEAFF
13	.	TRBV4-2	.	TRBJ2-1	TGTGCCAGCAGCCAAGATATAGGACGTGACCCGTTCTTC	CASSQDIGRDPFF
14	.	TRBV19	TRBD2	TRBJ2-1	TGTGCCAGTAGCTTAGCGGGTTCCTACAATGAGCAGTTCTTC	CASSLAGSYNEQFF
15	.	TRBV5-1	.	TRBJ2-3	TGCGCCAGCAGCGGTACTAGTCTCCACACAGATACGCAGTATTTT	CASSGTSLHTDTQYF
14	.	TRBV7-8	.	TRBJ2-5	TGTGCCAGCAGCTTAGTCGGGGGCCGAGAGACCCAGTACTTC	CASSLVGGRETQYF
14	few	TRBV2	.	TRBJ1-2	TGTGCCAGCACGGACAGACCCTCTTACTATGGCTACACCTTC	CASTDRPSYYGYTF
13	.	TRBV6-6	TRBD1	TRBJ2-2	TGTGCCAGCAGACACAGGGGAAGCGGGGAGCTGTTTTTT	CASRHRGSGELFF
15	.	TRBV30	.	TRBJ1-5	TGTGCCCTGGGAGGTAAGGGGCTTCGCGATCAGCCCCAGCATTTT	CALGGKGLRDQPQHF
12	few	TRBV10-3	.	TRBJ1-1	TGTGCCATCAGTGGAGGGAGCACTGAAGCTTTCTTT	CAISGGSTEAFF
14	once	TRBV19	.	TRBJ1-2	TGTGCCAGTAGTAAGGCAGACCCGGCCTATGGCTACACCTTC	CASSKADPAYGYTF
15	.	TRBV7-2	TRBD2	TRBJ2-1	TGTACCAGCAGCTTAAGGCCTAGCGGCTACAATGAGCAGTTCTTC	CTSSLRPSGYNEQFF
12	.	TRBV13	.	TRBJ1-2	TGTGCCAGCAGCCGGGACGGCGGGTTCTACACCTTC	CASSRDGGFYTF
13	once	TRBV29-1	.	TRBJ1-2	TGCAGCGTTGGCGACCTCGGCGACTATGGCTACACCTTC	CSVGDLGDYGYTF
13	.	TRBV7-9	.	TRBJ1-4	TGTGCCAGCGTTCGTTGGTCAAATGAAAAACTGTTTTTT	CASVRWSNEKLFF
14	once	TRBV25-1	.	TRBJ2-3	TGTGCCAGCAGTGAATGGGTGGGTGGAGATACGCAGTATTTT	CASSEWVGGDTQYF
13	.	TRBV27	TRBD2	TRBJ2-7	TGTGCCAGCAGACTAGCGGGGTCCTACGAGCAGTACTTC	CASRLAGSYEQYF
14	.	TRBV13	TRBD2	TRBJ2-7	TGTGCCAGCAGGAGCGGGGATAGCTCCTACGAGCAGTACTTC	CASRSGDSSYEQYF
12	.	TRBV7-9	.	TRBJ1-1	TGTGCCAGCAGCTTAGGGGTAGGGGTGGCTTTCTTT	CASSLGVGVAFF
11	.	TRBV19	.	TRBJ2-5	TGTGCCAGTAGTATAATGGAGACCCAGTACTTC	CASSIMETQYF
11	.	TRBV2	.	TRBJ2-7	TGTGCCAGCAGCCCCCCCGGGGAGCAGTACTTC	CASSPPGEQYF